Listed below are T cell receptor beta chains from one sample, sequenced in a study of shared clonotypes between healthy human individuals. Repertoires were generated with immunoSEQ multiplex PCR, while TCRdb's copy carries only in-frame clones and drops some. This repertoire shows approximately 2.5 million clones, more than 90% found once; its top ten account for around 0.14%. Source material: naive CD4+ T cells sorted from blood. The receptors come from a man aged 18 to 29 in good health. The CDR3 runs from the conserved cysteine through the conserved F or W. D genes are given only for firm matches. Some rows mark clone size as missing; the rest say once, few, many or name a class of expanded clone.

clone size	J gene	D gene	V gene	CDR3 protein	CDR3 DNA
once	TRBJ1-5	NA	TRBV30	CAWSVPWGLENQPQHF	TGTGCCTGGAGTGTCCCTTGGGGCCTTGAGAATCAGCCCCAGCATTTT
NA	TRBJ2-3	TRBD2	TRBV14	CASSQVYASGSGDTQYF	TGTGCCAGCAGCCAAGTTTACGCTAGCGGGAGTGGAGATACGCAGTATTTT
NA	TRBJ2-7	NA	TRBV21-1	CASSKDPVLHEQYF	TGTGCCAGCAGCAAAGACCCAGTATTACACGAGCAGTACTTC
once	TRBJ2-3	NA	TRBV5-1	CASGPGWGTDTQYF	TGCGCCAGCGGCCCGGGGTGGGGCACAGATACGCAGTATTTT
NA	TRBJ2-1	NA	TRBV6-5	CASSQGPLINEQFF	TGTGCCAGCAGCCAGGGCCCCTTGATCAATGAGCAGTTCTTC
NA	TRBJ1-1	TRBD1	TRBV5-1	CASRDRVGPEAFF	TGCGCCAGCCGGGACAGGGTCGGCCCTGAAGCTTTCTTT
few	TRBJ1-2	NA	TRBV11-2	CASSLTGPGAF	TGTGCCAGCAGCTTAACCGGACCGGGCGCCTTC
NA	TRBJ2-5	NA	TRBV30	CAWSVRAGETQYF	TGTGCCTGGAGTGTACGGGCTGGAGAGACCCAGTACTTC
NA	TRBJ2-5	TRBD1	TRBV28	CASSFGTGGVETQYF	TGTGCCAGCAGCTTCGGGACAGGGGGGGTCGAGACCCAGTACTTC
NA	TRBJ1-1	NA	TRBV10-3	CAISEFLTGMNTEAFF	TGTGCCATCAGTGAGTTCCTCACAGGGATGAACACTGAAGCTTTCTTT
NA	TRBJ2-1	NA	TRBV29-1	CSVDRNEQFF	TGCAGCGTTGACAGGAATGAGCAGTTCTTC
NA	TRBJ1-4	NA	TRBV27	CASSSGGGTNEKLFF	TGTGCCAGCAGTAGTGGGGGGGGAACTAATGAAAAACTGTTTTTT
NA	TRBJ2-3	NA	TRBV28	CASSLGGAGDTQYF	TGTGCCAGCAGTTTGGGCGGGGCTGGAGATACGCAGTATTTT
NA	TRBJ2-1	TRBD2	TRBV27	CASRRLAGVNNEQFF	TGTGCCAGCAGGAGACTAGCGGGAGTAAACAATGAGCAGTTCTTC
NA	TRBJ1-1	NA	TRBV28	CASTPGGTNTEAFF	TGTGCCAGCACCCCTGGGGGGACGAACACTGAAGCTTTCTTT
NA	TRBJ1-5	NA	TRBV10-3	CAISESGSSNQPQHF	TGTGCCATCAGTGAGTCGGGTAGTAGCAATCAGCCCCAGCATTTT
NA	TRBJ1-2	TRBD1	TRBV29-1	CSVGDRGGGYTF	TGCAGCGTTGGGGACAGGGGTGGTGGCTACACCTTC
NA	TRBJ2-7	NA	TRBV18	CASSRGVDEQYF	TGTGCCAGCTCACGAGGGGTAGACGAGCAGTACTTC
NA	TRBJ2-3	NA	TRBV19	CASSGTDTDTQYF	TGTGCCAGTAGCGGGACGGACACAGATACGCAGTATTTT
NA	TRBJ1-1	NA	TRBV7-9	CASSPSTSTMNTEAFF	TGTGCCAGCAGCCCCAGTACCAGCACAATGAACACTGAAGCTTTCTTT
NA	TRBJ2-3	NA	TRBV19	CASRLGTLGTDTQYF	TGTGCCAGTAGACTCGGGACACTGGGAACAGATACGCAGTATTTT
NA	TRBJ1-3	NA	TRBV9	CASSSLSGNTIYF	TGTGCCAGCAGTTCCCTATCTGGAAACACCATATATTTT
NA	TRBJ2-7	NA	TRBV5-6	CASSLTGRYSYEQYF	TGTGCCAGCAGCTTGACGGGACGTTACTCCTACGAGCAGTACTTC
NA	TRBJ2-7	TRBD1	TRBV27	CASSHHRLDRVYYEQYF	TGTGCCAGCAGTCACCACCGTCTGGACAGGGTGTATTACGAGCAGTACTTC
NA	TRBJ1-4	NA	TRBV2	CASSGGTSEKLFF	TGTGCCAGCAGTGGAGGGACGAGTGAAAAACTGTTTTTT
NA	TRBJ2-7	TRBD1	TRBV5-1	CASSLWTGGSYEQYF	TGCGCCAGCAGCTTGTGGACAGGGGGCTCGTACGAGCAGTACTTC
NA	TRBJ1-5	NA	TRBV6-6	CASSYGENQPQHF	TGTGCCAGCAGTTACGGGGAAAATCAGCCCCAGCATTTT
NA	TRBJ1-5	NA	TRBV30	CAWSRGGIGNQPQHF	TGTGCCTGGAGCCGCGGGGGAATCGGCAATCAGCCCCAGCATTTT
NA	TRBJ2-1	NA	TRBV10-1	CASSESYGDHNEQFF	TGCGCCAGCAGTGAGTCGTATGGGGACCACAATGAGCAGTTCTTC
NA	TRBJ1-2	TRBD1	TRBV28	CASSRGGGDGYTF	TGTGCCAGCAGCCGGGGAGGGGGCGATGGCTACACCTTC
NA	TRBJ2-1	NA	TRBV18	CASSPGSYNEQFF	TGTGCCAGCTCACCGGGGTCCTACAATGAGCAGTTCTTC
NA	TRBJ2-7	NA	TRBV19	CASSETRNYEQYF	TGTGCCAGTAGCGAGACACGTAACTACGAGCAGTACTTC
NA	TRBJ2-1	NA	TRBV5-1	CASSQAVTSYNEQFF	TGCGCCAGCAGCCAGGCAGTAACCTCCTACAATGAGCAGTTCTTC